The clone carrying this T cell receptor (beta chain) has just a few counts. This sample stems from a study of blood T cells in healthy people across ages. Germline V gene lookup returns CDR1 SEHNR and CDR2 FQNEAQ (reference sequence). The CDR3 contains 14 residues. Alongside a J-beta primer mix, a sample-barcoded 5' primer served in a second PCR lasting roughly 7 to 11 cycles. Via MiXCR, TCRdb re-called the 5' RACE reads, giving one row per CDR3 protein. The sample contains 500,000 to 550,000 distinct CDR3 sequences, around 24% of which appear only once. Separately, the same data were catalogued under a study of T cells of mothers and their children.

This chain links TRBV7-9 with TRBJ2-5, with D perhaps TRBD1 (8 bases). The assigned J gene may be wrong: the sequence end matches TRBJ2-1 better. Material for sequencing was blood. The TCR sequence derives from a boy aged 5-17 years in good health. The CDR3 coding sequence is TGTGCCAGCGGATACAGGGGGGGAATCAATGAGCAGTTCTTC. Translated, it gives CASGYRGGINEQFF.